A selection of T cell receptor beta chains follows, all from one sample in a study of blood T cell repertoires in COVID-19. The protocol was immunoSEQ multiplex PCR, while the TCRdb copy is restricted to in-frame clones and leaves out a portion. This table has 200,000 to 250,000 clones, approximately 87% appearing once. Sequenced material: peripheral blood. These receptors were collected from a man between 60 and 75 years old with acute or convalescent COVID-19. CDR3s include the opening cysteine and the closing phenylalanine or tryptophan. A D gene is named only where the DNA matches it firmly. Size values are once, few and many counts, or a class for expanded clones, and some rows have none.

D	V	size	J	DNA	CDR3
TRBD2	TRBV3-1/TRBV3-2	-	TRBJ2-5	TGTGCCAGACTGGGACTAGCGGGAACCCAAGAGACCCAGTACTTC	CARLGLAGTQETQYF
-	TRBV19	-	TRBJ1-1	TGTGCCAGCGCGATTTTTCGGAACACTGAAGCTTTCTTT	CASAIFRNTEAFF
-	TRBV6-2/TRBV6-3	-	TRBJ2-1	TGTGCCAGCAGTTACCCTGAACCCAGCTACAATGAGCAGTTCTTC	CASSYPEPSYNEQFF
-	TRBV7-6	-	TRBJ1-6	TGTGCCAGCAGCCCCAAGCAGGGCAGGGGCGAGGATTCACCCCTCCACTTT	CASSPKQGRGEDSPLHF
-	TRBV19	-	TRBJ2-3	TGTGCCAGTAGTATTCTTCGGACAGATACGCAGTATTTT	CASSILRTDTQYF
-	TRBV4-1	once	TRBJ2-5	TGCGCCAGCAGCCAAGTGGTGCGGGCGGGAGAGACCCAGTACTTC	CASSQVVRAGETQYF
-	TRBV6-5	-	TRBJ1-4	TGTGCCAGCAGTTACGCAAACTATGAAAAACTGTTTTTT	CASSYANYEKLFF
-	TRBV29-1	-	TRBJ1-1	TGCAGCGTTGGGCACCCGAACACTGAAGCTTTCTTT	CSVGHPNTEAFF
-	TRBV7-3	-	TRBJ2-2	TGTGCCAGCAGCTCGTTTAACACCGGGGAGCTGTTTTTT	CASSSFNTGELFF
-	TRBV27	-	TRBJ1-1	TGTGCCAGCAGTTTTGATACAGGCACTGAAGCTTTCTTT	CASSFDTGTEAFF
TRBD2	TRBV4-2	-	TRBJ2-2	TGTGCCAGCAGCCAAGATCCCCTAGCGGTGAACACCGGGGAGCTGTTTTTT	CASSQDPLAVNTGELFF
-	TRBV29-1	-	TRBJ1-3	TGCAGCGTTCAAGAACAAGAATCTGGAAACACCATATATTTT	CSVQEQESGNTIYF
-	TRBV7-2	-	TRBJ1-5	TGTGCCAGCAGAGCTACAGTTAATCAGCCCCAGCATTTT	CASRATVNQPQHF
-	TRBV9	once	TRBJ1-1	TGTGCCAGCAGCGTCTCGGGGGAGGGAACTGAAGCTTTCTTT	CASSVSGEGTEAFF
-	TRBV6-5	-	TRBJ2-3	TGTGCCAGCAGTAGGCAGGGCACAGATACGCAGTATTTT	CASSRQGTDTQYF
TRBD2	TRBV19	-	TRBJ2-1	TGTGCCAGTAGTATAGGGTTTTTACTAGCGGGAGAGGTATCCTACAATGAGCAGTTCTTC	CASSIGFLLAGEVSYNEQFF
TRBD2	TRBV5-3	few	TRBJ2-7	TGTGCCAGAAGCTTCTCGGCTAGCGGGACTGCTAGATACGAGCAGTACTTC	CARSFSASGTARYEQYF
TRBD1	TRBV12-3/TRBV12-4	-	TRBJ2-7	TGTGCCAGCAGCCTGGGACAGGACTACGAGCAGTACTTC	CASSLGQDYEQYF
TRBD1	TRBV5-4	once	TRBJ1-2	TGTGCCAGCAGCTCGCGGACAGGGGTTGGCTACACCTTC	CASSSRTGVGYTF
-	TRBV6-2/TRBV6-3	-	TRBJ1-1	TGTGCCAGCAGTTACTCGCAGGGAAGAGCTTTCTTT	CASSYSQGRAFF
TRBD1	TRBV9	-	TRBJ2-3	TGTGCCAGCAGCCCCCGGACAGGAACTCACACAGATACGCAGTATTTT	CASSPRTGTHTDTQYF
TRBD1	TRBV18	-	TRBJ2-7	TGTGCCAGCTCACCGCCCGGGACAGGGACTTACTACGAGCAGTACTTC	CASSPPGTGTYYEQYF
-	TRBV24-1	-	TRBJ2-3	TGTGCCACCGCCCAGGGCAACACAGATACGCAGTATTTT	CATAQGNTDTQYF
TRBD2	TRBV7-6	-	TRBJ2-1	TGTGCCAGCAGCTTAAAAGGGACTAGCGGCTACAATGAGCAGTTCTTC	CASSLKGTSGYNEQFF
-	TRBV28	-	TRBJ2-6	TGTGCCAGCAGCCCCCGCGGGGACTCTGGGGCCAACGTCCTGACTTTC	CASSPRGDSGANVLTF
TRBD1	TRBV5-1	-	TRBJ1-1	TGCGCCAGCAGCTTACAGGGGCGTGCTGAAGCTTTCTTT	CASSLQGRAEAFF
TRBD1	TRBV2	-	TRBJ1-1	TGTGCCAGCCCTACAGGGGGTTCCCTGAACACTGAAGCTTTCTTT	CASPTGGSLNTEAFF
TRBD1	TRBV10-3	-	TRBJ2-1	TGTGCCATCAGGGGACAGGGGAATGGCAATGAGCAGTTCTTC	CAIRGQGNGNEQFF
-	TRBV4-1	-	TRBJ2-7	TGCGCCAGCAGCCAAGTGATTCTGACAGGATCAGCCTACGAGCAGTACTTC	CASSQVILTGSAYEQYF
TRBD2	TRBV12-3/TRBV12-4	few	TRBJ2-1	TGTGCCAGCAGTTTAGAGCGGGGGGAGCAGTTCTTC	CASSLERGEQFF
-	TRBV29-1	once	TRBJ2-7	TGCAGCGTTGGAGAGGGCGGGGAGCAGTACTTC	CSVGEGGEQYF
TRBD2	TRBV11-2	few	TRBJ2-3	TGTGCCAGCAGCTTTCGGGCTAGCGGGATGACAGATACGCAGTATTTT	CASSFRASGMTDTQYF
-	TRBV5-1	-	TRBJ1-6	TGCGCCAGCAGCTTGGCAGGGGTCTACTCACCCCTCCACTTT	CASSLAGVYSPLHF
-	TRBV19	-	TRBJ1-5	TGTGCCAGTAGAGGCCCCGGAGCGGCTCAGCCCCAGCATTTT	CASRGPGAAQPQHF
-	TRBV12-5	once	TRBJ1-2	TGTGCTAGTGGTTGGGCGAACTATGGCTACACCTTC	CASGWANYGYTF
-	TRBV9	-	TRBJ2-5	TGTGCCAGCAGCGTAGGGACAGCTCAAGAGACCCAGTACTTC	CASSVGTAQETQYF
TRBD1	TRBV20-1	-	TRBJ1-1	TGCAGTGCTAGTGGCCGGGACAGCGCCACTGAAGCTTTCTTT	CSASGRDSATEAFF
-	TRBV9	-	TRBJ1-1	TGTGCCAGCAGCCGGACTATGGGTGGCACTGAAGCTTTCTTT	CASSRTMGGTEAFF
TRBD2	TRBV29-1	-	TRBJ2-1	TGCAGCGTCCCCTCCACTAGCGGGAGGTACAATGAGCAGTTCTTC	CSVPSTSGRYNEQFF
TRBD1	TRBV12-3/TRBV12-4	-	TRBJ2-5	TGTGCCAGCTGTAGGGGACAGGGGTTCACCCAGTACTTC	CASCRGQGFTQYF
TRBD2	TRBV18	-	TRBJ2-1	TGTGCCAGCTCACGGAATAGTATGGCGCGGACTAGCAATGAGCAGTTCTTC	CASSRNSMARTSNEQFF
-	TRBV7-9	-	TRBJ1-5	TGTGCCAGCAGGTTGGGGGCAGGGGACCCTAGCAATCAGCCCCAGCATTTT	CASRLGAGDPSNQPQHF
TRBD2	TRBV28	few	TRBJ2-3	TGTGCCAGCAGTTCCCCCCTCCTCCTAGCGGGAACAGATACGCAGTATTTT	CASSSPLLLAGTDTQYF
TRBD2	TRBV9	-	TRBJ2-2	TGTGCCAGCAGCGTCAGTAGGGGTGGACTAGCGACGAAGGCGAACACCGGGGAGCTGTTTTTT	CASSVSRGGLATKANTGELFF
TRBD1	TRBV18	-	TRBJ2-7	TGTGCCAGCTCATCCTCAGGGGGCGAGCAGTACTTC	CASSSSGGEQYF
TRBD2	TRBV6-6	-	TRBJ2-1	TGTGCCAGCAGTTACCCCGGACTAGCGGCGGGTAGTGAGCAGTTCTTC	CASSYPGLAAGSEQFF
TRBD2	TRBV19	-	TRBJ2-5	TGTGCCAGTAAGGGTCGGGGGGTAGAGACCCAGTACTTC	CASKGRGVETQYF
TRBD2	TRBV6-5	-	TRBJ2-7	TGTGCCAGCAGAAAGCACGGGAGGTACGAGCAGTACTTC	CASRKHGRYEQYF
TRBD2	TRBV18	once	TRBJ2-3	TGTGCCAGCTCCGAGAGAACTAGCGGGAGTGCGGATACGCAGTATTTT	CASSERTSGSADTQYF
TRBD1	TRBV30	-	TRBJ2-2	TGTGCCTGGGGGACAGGGCTTAACACCGGGGAGCTGTTTTTT	CAWGTGLNTGELFF
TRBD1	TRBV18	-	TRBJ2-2	TGTGCCAGCTCACCGTTACAGGGGACCGGGGAGCTGTTTTTT	CASSPLQGTGELFF
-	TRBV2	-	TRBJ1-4	TGTGCCAGCAGTGAACAGTTTGTCACTAATGAAAAACTGTTTTTT	CASSEQFVTNEKLFF
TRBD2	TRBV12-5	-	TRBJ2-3	TGTGCTAGTGGCCACGGACGAGCGGTAGCGGGTACGCAGTATTTT	CASGHGRAVAGTQYF
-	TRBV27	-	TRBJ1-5	TGTGCCAGCAGTTTAAACATGTTTGCTCATCAGCCCCAGCATTTT	CASSLNMFAHQPQHF
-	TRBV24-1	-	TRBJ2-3	TGTGCCACCAGTGATTCCCGGACAGTCCCAGATACGCAGTATTTT	CATSDSRTVPDTQYF
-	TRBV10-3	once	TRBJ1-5	TGTGCCATCAATACCTTTGGGGGCCGAAGCAATCAGCCCCAGCATTTT	CAINTFGGRSNQPQHF
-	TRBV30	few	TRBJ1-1	TGTGCCTGGAGTGACAGGCCGAACACTGAAGCTTTCTTT	CAWSDRPNTEAFF
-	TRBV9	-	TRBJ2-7	TGTGCCAGCAGCGTAGTCCCGGGCTCCTACGAGCAGTACTTC	CASSVVPGSYEQYF
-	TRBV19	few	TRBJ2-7	TGTGCCAGTAGTACGACCCGATGGCAGGGGGGCTCCTACGAGCAGTACTTC	CASSTTRWQGGSYEQYF
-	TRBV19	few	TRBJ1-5	TGTGCCAGCGGAGGGGCCCGGGATCAGCCCCAGCATTTT	CASGGARDQPQHF